Below, 4 T cell receptor beta chains from the same sample are listed, as sequenced in a study of T cell responses to AZD1222 COVID-19 vaccine. Method: immunoSEQ multiplex PCR; TCRdb's copy keeps in-frame clones and lacks some. The data contain 100,000 to 130,000 clones, about 90% of them singletons. The material was peripheral blood, obtained on day 0 of AZD1222 vaccination. These receptors were taken from an adult in good health.

This chain joins TRBV28 and TRBJ2-7, with 7 positions matching TRBD1. The junction had 14 bases not matched to a gene; V was cut back by 6 bases and J by 12 bases. The germline V gene encodes CDR1 MDHEN and CDR2 SYDVKM. The CDR3 contains 13 residues. The CDR3 DNA is TGTGCCAGCAGAATAACGACAGGGTACCCTCCGTACTTC. This codes for CASRITTGYPPYF.

The V and J genes are TRBV4-1 and TRBJ2-3, with D perhaps TRBD2 (7 bases). Trimming took 0 bases from V and 1 from J, leaving 14 bases between them. Germline loops: CDR1 MGHRA, CDR2 YSYEKL. The CDR3 has 17 amino acids. The CDR3 DNA reads as TGCGCCAGCAGCCAAGAATTAGGGGGGGTTGGCACAGATACGCAGTATTTT. Translating it yields CASSQELGGVGTDTQYF.

This sequence joins TRBV5-1 and TRBJ2-1; 10 nucleotides align to TRBD2. With 0 bases clipped from V and 2 bases from J, the junction kept 14 bases outside the gene matches. The CDR3 totals 20 residues. Germline assignment: CDR1 SGHRS and CDR2 YFSETQ. The CDR3 nucleotides read TGCGCCAGCAGCTTGGGGTCGGTAGCGGGAGGAATTTCGACCTACAATGAGCAGTTCTTC. Protein: CASSLGSVAGGISTYNEQFF.

This rearrangement joins TRBV27 to TRBJ1-2; tentatively, D is TRBD1 (5 bases). V dropped 2 bases and J dropped 0 bases, with 10 bases sitting between them. In germline, CDR1 is MNHEY, CDR2 SMNVEV (reference sequence). The CDR3 is 15 amino acids. CDR3 sequence (DNA): TGTGCCAGCAGTTTAAATGGGGGAGCTAACTATGGCTACACCTTC. This translates into CASSLNGGANYGYTF.